This T cell receptor (beta chain) emerged from a study of T cells of healthy individuals. TCRdb used MiXCR to reprocess the 5' RACE reads, holding one entry per CDR3 protein. The repertoire holds about 57,000 distinct CDR3 sequences, roughly 15% seen once, with around 5.1% in the top ten. CDR1 MGHRA and CDR2 YSYEKL come from the germline V gene. The CDR3 spans 16 residues. The V segment lost 1 base and the J segment 4 bases; nucleotides outside the gene matches: 7. This clonotype appeared a few times. This sequence was found in a human donor in good health. The rearrangement joins TRBV4-1 to TRBJ2-7, with 10 bases that match TRBD2. This CDR3 is CASSQASSGSRYEQYF. As DNA, the CDR3 is TGCGCCAGCAGCCAAGCGTCTAGCGGGAGTCGGTACGAGCAGTACTTC.